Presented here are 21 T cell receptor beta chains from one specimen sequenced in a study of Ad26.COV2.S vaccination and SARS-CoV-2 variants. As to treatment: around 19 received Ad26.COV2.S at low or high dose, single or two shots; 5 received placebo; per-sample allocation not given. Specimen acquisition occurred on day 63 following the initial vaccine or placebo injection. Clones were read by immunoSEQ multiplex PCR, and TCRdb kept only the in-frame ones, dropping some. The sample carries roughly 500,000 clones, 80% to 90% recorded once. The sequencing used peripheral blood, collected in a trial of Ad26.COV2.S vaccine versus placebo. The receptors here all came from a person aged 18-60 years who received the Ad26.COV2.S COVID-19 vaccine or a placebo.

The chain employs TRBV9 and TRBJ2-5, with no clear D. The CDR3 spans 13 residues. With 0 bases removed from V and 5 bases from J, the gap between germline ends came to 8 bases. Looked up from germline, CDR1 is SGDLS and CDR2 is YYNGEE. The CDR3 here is CASSVDLQETQYF. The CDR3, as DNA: TGTGCCAGCAGCGTAGATTTGCAGGAGACCCAGTACTTC.

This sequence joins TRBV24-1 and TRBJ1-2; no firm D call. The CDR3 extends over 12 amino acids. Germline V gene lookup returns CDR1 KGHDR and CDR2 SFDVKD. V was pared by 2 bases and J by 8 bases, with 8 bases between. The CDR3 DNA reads TGTGCCACCAGTGATTCTAATACCGGCTACACCTTC. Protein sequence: CATSDSNTGYTF.

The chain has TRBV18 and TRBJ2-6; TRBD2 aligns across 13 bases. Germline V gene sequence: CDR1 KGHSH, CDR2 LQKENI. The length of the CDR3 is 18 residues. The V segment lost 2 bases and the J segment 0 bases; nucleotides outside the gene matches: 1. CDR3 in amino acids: CASSPRLAGGSGANVLTF. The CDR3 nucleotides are TGTGCCAGCTCACCAAGACTAGCGGGGGGCTCTGGGGCCAACGTCCTGACTTTC.

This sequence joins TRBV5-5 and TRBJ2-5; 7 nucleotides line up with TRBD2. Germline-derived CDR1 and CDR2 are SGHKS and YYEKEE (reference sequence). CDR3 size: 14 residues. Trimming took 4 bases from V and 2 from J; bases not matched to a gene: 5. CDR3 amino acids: CASSPGGGQETQYF. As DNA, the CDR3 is TGTGCCAGCAGCCCTGGCGGGGGTCAAGAGACCCAGTACTTC. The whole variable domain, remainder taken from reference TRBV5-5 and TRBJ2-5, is DAGVTQSPTHLIKTRGQQVTLRCSPISGHKSVSWYQQVLGQGPQFIFQYYEKEERGRGNFPDRFSARQFPNYSSELNVNALLLGDSALYLCASSPGGGQETQYFGPGTRLLVL.

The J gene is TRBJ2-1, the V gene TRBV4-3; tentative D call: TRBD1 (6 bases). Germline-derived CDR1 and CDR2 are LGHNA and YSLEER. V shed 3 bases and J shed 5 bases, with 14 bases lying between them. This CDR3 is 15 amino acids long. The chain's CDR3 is CASSHLLGADNEQFF. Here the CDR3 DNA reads TGCGCCAGCAGCCATCTTTTGGGGGCAGACAATGAGCAGTTCTTC.

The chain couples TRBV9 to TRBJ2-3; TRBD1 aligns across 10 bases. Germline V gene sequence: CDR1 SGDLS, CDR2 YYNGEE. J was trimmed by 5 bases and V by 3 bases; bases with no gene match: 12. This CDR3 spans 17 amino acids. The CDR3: CASSASATGGTGDTQYF. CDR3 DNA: TGTGCCAGCAGCGCCTCCGCGACAGGGGGCACTGGAGATACGCAGTATTTT.

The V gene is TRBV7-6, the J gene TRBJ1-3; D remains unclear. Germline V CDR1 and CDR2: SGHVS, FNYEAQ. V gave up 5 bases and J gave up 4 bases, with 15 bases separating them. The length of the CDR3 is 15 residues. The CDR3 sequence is CASSPTSWGGNTIYF. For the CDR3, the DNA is TGTGCCAGCAGCCCAACCTCCTGGGGAGGAAACACCATATATTTT. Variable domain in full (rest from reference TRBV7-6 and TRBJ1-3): GAGVSQSPRYKVTKRGQDVALRCDPISGHVSLYWYRQALGQGPEFLTYFNYEAQQDKSGLPNDRFSAERPEGSISTLTIQRTEQRDSAMYRCASSPTSWGGNTIYFGEGSWLTVV.

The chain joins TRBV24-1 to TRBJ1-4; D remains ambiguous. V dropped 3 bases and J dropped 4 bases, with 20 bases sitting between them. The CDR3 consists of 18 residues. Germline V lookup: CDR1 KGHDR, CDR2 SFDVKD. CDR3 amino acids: CATSDGVGPAVSNEKLFF. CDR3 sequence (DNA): TGTGCCACCAGTGATGGGGTAGGACCCGCCGTCAGTAATGAAAAACTGTTTTTT.

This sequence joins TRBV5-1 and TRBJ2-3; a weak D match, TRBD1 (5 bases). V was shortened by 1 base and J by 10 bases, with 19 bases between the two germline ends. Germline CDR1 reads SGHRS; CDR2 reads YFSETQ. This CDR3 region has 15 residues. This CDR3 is CASSLWGDHLGAQYF. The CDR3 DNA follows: TGCGCCAGCAGCTTGTGGGGCGACCACCTAGGTGCGCAGTATTTT.

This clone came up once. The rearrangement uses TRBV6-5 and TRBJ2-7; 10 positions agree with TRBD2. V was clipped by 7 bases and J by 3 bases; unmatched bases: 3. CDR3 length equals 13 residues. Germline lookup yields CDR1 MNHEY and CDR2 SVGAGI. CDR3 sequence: CASKASGSYEQYV. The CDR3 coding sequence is TGTGCCAGCAAAGCTAGCGGGAGCTACGAGCAGTACGTC.

This CDR3 is CASSSHGATNEKLFF. CDR3 coding DNA: TGTGCCAGCAGCTCCCATGGCGCAACTAATGAAAAACTGTTTTTT. The rearrangement uses TRBV7-9 and TRBJ1-4; D gene uncertain. Trimming left V 4 bases short and J 0 bases short, with 9 bases between. This CDR3 is built from 15 residues. Germline-derived CDR1 and CDR2 are SEHNR and FQNEAQ (reference sequence).

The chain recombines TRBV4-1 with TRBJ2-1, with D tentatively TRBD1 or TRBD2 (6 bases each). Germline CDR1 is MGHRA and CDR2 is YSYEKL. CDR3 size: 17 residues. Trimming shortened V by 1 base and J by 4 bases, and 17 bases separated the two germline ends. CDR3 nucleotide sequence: TGCGCCAGCAGCCAAGTAGCGGCAGGGGTCCCATACAATGAGCAGTTCTTC. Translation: CASSQVAAGVPYNEQFF.

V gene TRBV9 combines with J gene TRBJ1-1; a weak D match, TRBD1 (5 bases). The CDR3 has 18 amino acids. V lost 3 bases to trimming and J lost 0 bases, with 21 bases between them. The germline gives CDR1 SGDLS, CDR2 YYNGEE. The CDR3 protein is CASSAAPWGGVVNTEAFF. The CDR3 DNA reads TGTGCCAGCAGCGCCGCACCCTGGGGGGGAGTGGTGAACACTGAAGCTTTCTTT.

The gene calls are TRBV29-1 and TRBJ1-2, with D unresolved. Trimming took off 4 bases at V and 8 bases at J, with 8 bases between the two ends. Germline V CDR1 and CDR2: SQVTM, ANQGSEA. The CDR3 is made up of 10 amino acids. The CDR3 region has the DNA TGCAGCGTTGGGCAAGAGGGCTACACCTTC. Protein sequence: CSVGQEGYTF.

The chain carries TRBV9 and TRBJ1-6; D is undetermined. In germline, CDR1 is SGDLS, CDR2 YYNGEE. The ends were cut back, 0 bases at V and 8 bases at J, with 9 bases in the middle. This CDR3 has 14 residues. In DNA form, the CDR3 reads TGTGCCAGCAGCGTAGATGCAATTTATTCACCCCTCCACTTT. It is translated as CASSVDAIYSPLHF.

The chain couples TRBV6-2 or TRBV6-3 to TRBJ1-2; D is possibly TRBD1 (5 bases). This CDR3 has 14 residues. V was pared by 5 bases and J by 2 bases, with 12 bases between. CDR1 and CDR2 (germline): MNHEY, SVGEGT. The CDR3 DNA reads TGTGCCAGCAGTCTACAGGCTAGGAACTATGGCTACACCTTC. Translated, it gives CASSLQARNYGYTF.

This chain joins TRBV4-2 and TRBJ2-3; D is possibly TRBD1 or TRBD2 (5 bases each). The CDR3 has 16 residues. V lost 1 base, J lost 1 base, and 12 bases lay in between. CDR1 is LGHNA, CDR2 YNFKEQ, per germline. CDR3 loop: CASSQAGYGGTDTQYF. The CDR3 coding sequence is TGTGCCAGCAGCCAAGCAGGGTACGGGGGCACAGATACGCAGTATTTT.

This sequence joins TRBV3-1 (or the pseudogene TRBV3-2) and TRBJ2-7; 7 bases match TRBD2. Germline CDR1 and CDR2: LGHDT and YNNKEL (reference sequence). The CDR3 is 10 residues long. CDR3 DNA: TGTGGGGGAGGGCCCTACGAGCAGTACTTC. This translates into CGGGPYEQYF.

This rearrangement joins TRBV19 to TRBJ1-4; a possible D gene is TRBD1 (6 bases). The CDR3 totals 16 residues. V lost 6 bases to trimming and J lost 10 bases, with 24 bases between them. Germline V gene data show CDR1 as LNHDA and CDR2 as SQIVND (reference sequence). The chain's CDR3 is CASSNGGGGGIGKLFF. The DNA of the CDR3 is TGTGCCAGTAGCAACGGTGGAGGGGGAGGTATCGGAAAACTGTTTTTT.

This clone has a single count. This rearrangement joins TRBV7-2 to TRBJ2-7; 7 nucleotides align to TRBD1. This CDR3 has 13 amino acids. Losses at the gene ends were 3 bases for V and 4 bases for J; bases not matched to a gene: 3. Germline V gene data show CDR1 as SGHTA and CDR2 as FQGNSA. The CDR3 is CASSFGTAYEQYV. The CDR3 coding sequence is TGTGCCAGCAGCTTTGGGACAGCTTACGAGCAGTACGTC.

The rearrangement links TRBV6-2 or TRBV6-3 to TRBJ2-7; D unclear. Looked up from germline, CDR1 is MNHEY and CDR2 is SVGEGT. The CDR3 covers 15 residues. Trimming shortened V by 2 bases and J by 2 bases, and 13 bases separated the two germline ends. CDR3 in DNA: TGTGCCAGCAGTTACGGTTCCGAATCAACCTACGAGCAGTACTTC. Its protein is CASSYGSESTYEQYF.